These T cell receptor beta chains were read from a single sample in a study of cytotoxic CD8 clonotypes in ibrutinib-treated CLL. Using immunoSEQ multiplex PCR, the repertoire was profiled, and TCRdb retains in-frame clones only, with some absent. Here the sample spans 25,000 to 30,000 clones, 45% to 65% being singletons. Material: PBMCs, obtained before ibrutinib treatment. The source of these receptors is a human donor with chronic lymphocytic leukemia. Each CDR3 is given with its conserved first and last residue. The D gene is left open where the match is weak. Only some rows state a clone size, as once, few, many or a class for expanded clones.

- | TRBJ1-4 | - | TRBV7-6 | CASSPPNEKLFF | TGTGCCAGCAGCCCCCCTAATGAAAAACTGTTTTTT
- | TRBJ1-5 | - | TRBV28 | CASSSSPVQPQHF | TGTGCCAGCAGTTCGTCCCCGGTACAGCCCCAGCATTTT
few | TRBJ2-2 | - | TRBV10-3 | CAIKGTTGGGELFF | TGTGCCATAAAGGGCACGACCGGGGGCGGGGAGCTGTTTTTT
- | TRBJ2-7 | - | TRBV11-2 | CASSLVTGEQYF | TGTGCCAGCAGCTTAGTGACGGGGGAGCAGTACTTC
- | TRBJ1-5 | TRBD1 | TRBV28 | CASSIDRVYAQPQHF | TGTGCCAGCAGTATCGACAGGGTTTATGCTCAGCCCCAGCATTTT
few | TRBJ2-1 | - | TRBV10-1 | CASSESTGYNEQFF | TGCGCCAGCAGTGAGTCAACGGGTTACAATGAGCAGTTCTTC
- | TRBJ1-2 | TRBD1 | TRBV11-1 | CASSAGQANYGYTF | TGTGCCAGCAGCGCGGGACAGGCTAACTATGGCTACACCTTC
few | TRBJ2-3 | TRBD2 | TRBV7-2 | CASSLVGGGGDTQYF | TGTGCCAGCAGCTTAGTCGGCGGGGGTGGAGATACGCAGTATTTT
- | TRBJ1-2 | TRBD1 | TRBV5-3 | CARRGQGTDYGYTF | TGTGCCAGAAGGGGACAGGGGACAGACTATGGCTACACCTTC
- | TRBJ2-3 | TRBD2 | TRBV19 | CASSIRRLAGGDTQYF | TGTGCCAGTAGTATCCGCCGACTAGCGGGAGGAGATACGCAGTATTTT
- | TRBJ1-1 | - | TRBV9 | CASSKGDTEAFF | TGTGCCAGCAGCAAAGGGGACACTGAAGCTTTCTTT
- | TRBJ2-1 | - | TRBV28 | CASSLLYNEQFF | TGTGCCAGCAGTCTACTCTACAATGAGCAGTTCTTC
- | TRBJ2-3 | - | TRBV10-3 | CAISELQAIPTDTQYF | TGTGCCATCAGTGAGTTACAGGCCATTCCCACAGATACGCAGTATTTT
- | TRBJ1-1 | - | TRBV5-4 | CASSFGGGTEAFF | TGTGCCAGCAGCTTCGGGGGTGGAACTGAAGCTTTCTTT
few | TRBJ2-3 | - | TRBV4-1 | CASSQEAGPGSTDTQYF | TGCGCCAGCAGCCAAGAGGCGGGACCGGGAAGCACAGATACGCAGTATTTT
- | TRBJ2-7 | TRBD1 | TRBV19 | CASNRGRTYEQYF | TGTGCCAGTAACAGGGGACGAACCTACGAGCAGTACTTC
- | TRBJ1-2 | - | TRBV2 | CASSKDLEGRAYGYTF | TGTGCCAGCAGTAAAGATCTCGAGGGCCGGGCCTATGGCTACACCTTC
- | TRBJ1-6 | TRBD1 | TRBV7-8 | CASSLAGQSSPLHF | TGTGCCAGCAGCTTAGCGGGACAGAGTTCACCCCTCCACTTT
few | TRBJ2-5 | - | TRBV11-2 | CASSTTWERQETQYF | TGTGCCAGCAGCACCACGTGGGAGAGACAGGAGACCCAGTACTTC
- | TRBJ2-1 | TRBD1 | TRBV11-2 | CASSSGQGDLNEQFF | TGTGCCAGCAGCTCGGGACAGGGCGATCTCAATGAGCAGTTCTTC
- | TRBJ1-6 | - | TRBV6-1 | CASSEVPPGAYPLHF | TGTGCCAGCAGTGAAGTACCTCCCGGTGCCTACCCCCTCCACTTT
few | TRBJ2-2 | - | TRBV5-1 | CASSLYTTNTGELFF | TGCGCCAGCAGCTTGTACACCACGAACACCGGGGAGCTGTTTTTT